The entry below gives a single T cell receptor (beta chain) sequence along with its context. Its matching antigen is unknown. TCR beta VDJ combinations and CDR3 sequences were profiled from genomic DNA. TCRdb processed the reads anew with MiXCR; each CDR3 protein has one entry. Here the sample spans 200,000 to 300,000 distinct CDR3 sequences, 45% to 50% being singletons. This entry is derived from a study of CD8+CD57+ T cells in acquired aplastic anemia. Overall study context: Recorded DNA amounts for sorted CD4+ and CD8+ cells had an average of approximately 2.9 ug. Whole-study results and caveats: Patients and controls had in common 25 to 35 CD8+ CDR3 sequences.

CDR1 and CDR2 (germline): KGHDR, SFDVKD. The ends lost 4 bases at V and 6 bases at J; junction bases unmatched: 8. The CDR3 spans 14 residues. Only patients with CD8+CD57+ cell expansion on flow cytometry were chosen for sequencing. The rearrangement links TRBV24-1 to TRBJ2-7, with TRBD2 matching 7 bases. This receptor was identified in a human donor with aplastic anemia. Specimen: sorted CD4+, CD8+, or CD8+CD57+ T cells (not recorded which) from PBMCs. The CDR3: CATSDGEGWGEQYF. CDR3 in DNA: TGTGCCACCAGTGACGGGGAGGGATGGGGCGAGCAGTACTTC.